The clone carrying this T cell receptor beta chain turned up a few times. Use of 60 Vbeta and 13 Jbeta primers characterized the PCR. In the original analysis: Later, an analysis found 75 million to 100 million unique TCR beta chains, and about 9.9 million of these were shared. Sequencing used immunoSEQ multiplex PCR; TCRdb keeps in-frame clones, though not all of them. V and J calls and clone size are given by that table; D and trimming were obtained from the DNA. The table has about 100,000 clones, around three quarters seen once; the top ten hold under 4.5%. CDR1 is GTSNPN and CDR2 is SVGIG in the germline V gene (reference sequence). The CDR3 loop spans 14 amino acids. V was shortened by 1 base and J by 1 base, with 8 bases between the two germline ends. The sample is drawn from a study of cytomegalovirus exposure and HLA in healthy donors.

The chain employs TRBV30 and TRBJ2-1, with D perhaps matching TRBD2 (6 bases). The origin of this receptor is a woman aged 45-65 years in good health and CMV-seropositive. The specimen sequenced was PBMCs. The CDR3: CAWSAGTSYNEQFF. For the CDR3, the DNA is TGTGCCTGGAGTGCGGGGACTTCCTACAATGAGCAGTTCTTC.